A selection of T cell receptor beta chains follows, all from one sample in a study of T cell responses to AZD1222 COVID-19 vaccine. Generated by immunoSEQ multiplex PCR, the TCRdb table keeps only in-frame clones and is missing some. This sample has about 100,000 clones; approximately 84% occur once, and the top ten carry 16%. The sequencing here drew on peripheral blood, taken on day 0 of AZD1222 vaccination. The receptors shown here come from an adult in good health. The CDR3 runs from the conserved cysteine through the conserved F or W. D genes are given only for firm matches. Size tells how often a clone was seen (once, few, many) or the class of an expanded clone, and some rows leave it out.

j_call: TRBJ2-7
d_call: -
v_call: TRBV5-1
clone_size: -
cdr3_aa: CASSFPGVDSYEQYF
cdr3_nt: TGCGCCAGCAGCTTTCCCGGGGTTGACTCCTACGAGCAGTACTTC

j_call: TRBJ2-1
d_call: TRBD2
v_call: TRBV27
clone_size: -
cdr3_aa: CASSFHTSGNPHEQFF
cdr3_nt: TGTGCCAGCAGTTTCCACACTAGCGGGAACCCCCATGAGCAGTTCTTC

j_call: TRBJ1-5
d_call: TRBD1
v_call: TRBV5-1
clone_size: -
cdr3_aa: CASSLDGTGSNQPQHF
cdr3_nt: TGCGCCAGCAGCCTAGACGGGACAGGGTCCAATCAGCCCCAGCATTTT

j_call: TRBJ1-3
d_call: -
v_call: TRBV7-8
clone_size: -
cdr3_aa: CASSLLTAGRSFPLSGNTIYF
cdr3_nt: TGTGCCAGCAGCCTTCTGACGGCGGGACGGTCATTCCCCCTCTCTGGAAACACCATATATTTT

j_call: TRBJ2-3
d_call: TRBD2
v_call: TRBV5-8
clone_size: -
cdr3_aa: CASSLEASGITDTQYF
cdr3_nt: TGTGCCAGCAGCTTGGAGGCTAGCGGTATCACAGATACGCAGTATTTT

j_call: TRBJ2-5
d_call: -
v_call: TRBV5-4
clone_size: -
cdr3_aa: CASSLAGIETQYF
cdr3_nt: TGTGCCAGCAGCTTAGCGGGTATTGAGACCCAGTACTTC

j_call: TRBJ2-2
d_call: -
v_call: TRBV5-5
clone_size: -
cdr3_aa: CASSLYLGNGELFF
cdr3_nt: TGTGCCAGCAGCTTGTATCTGGGTAACGGGGAGCTGTTTTTT

j_call: TRBJ1-1
d_call: -
v_call: TRBV28
clone_size: once
cdr3_aa: CASSSPGGPNTEAFF
cdr3_nt: TGTGCCAGCAGCAGCCCCGGGGGCCCGAACACTGAAGCTTTCTTT

j_call: TRBJ2-3
d_call: -
v_call: TRBV4-2
clone_size: once
cdr3_aa: CASSISGSTDTQYF
cdr3_nt: TGTGCCAGCAGCATTAGCGGAAGCACAGATACGCAGTATTTT

j_call: TRBJ1-2
d_call: TRBD1
v_call: TRBV7-6
clone_size: -
cdr3_aa: CASSSGQGANPGYTF
cdr3_nt: TGTGCCAGCAGCTCAGGACAGGGGGCGAACCCTGGCTACACCTTC

j_call: TRBJ1-1
d_call: TRBD1
v_call: TRBV2
clone_size: once
cdr3_aa: CASSAQGASNTEAFF
cdr3_nt: TGTGCCAGCAGTGCTCAGGGGGCGAGTAACACTGAAGCTTTCTTT

j_call: TRBJ1-5
d_call: -
v_call: TRBV30
clone_size: -
cdr3_aa: CAWSVELSNQPQHF
cdr3_nt: TGTGCCTGGAGTGTAGAGCTTAGCAATCAGCCCCAGCATTTT

j_call: TRBJ1-1
d_call: TRBD1
v_call: TRBV7-8
clone_size: -
cdr3_aa: CASREDRVPLNTEAFF
cdr3_nt: TGTGCCAGCAGGGAAGACAGGGTACCCTTGAACACTGAAGCTTTCTTT

j_call: TRBJ2-7
d_call: TRBD2
v_call: TRBV2
clone_size: -
cdr3_aa: CASSKAGDIPLYEQYF
cdr3_nt: TGTGCCAGCAGCAAAGCGGGAGATATACCTCTGTACGAGCAGTACTTC

j_call: TRBJ2-7
d_call: TRBD2
v_call: TRBV2
clone_size: -
cdr3_aa: CATLAGGSVPYEQYF
cdr3_nt: TGTGCCACCCTAGCCGGCGGGAGCGTTCCCTACGAGCAGTACTTC

j_call: TRBJ1-5
d_call: -
v_call: TRBV2
clone_size: -
cdr3_aa: CASSRERDPNQPQHF
cdr3_nt: TGTGCCAGCAGTAGAGAAAGAGACCCCAATCAGCCCCAGCATTTT

j_call: TRBJ1-2
d_call: -
v_call: TRBV29-1
clone_size: -
cdr3_aa: CSVEGIQPDRANYGYTF
cdr3_nt: TGCAGCGTTGAAGGCATTCAGCCAGACCGAGCTAACTATGGCTACACCTTC

j_call: TRBJ1-4
d_call: TRBD1
v_call: TRBV10-2
clone_size: -
cdr3_aa: CASGSPLRDSRDEKLFF
cdr3_nt: TGCGCCAGCGGATCCCCCCTCCGGGACAGTCGGGATGAAAAACTGTTTTTT

j_call: TRBJ2-1
d_call: TRBD2
v_call: TRBV16
clone_size: -
cdr3_aa: CASSRRPQREVYNEQFF
cdr3_nt: TGTGCCAGCAGCCGTAGACCCCAGCGGGAGGTCTACAATGAGCAGTTCTTC

j_call: TRBJ1-5
d_call: -
v_call: TRBV3-1/TRBV3-2
clone_size: once
cdr3_aa: CASSETRRDSNQPQHF
cdr3_nt: TGTGCCAGTTCTGAAACTCGCCGGGACTCCAATCAGCCCCAGCATTTT

j_call: TRBJ1-3
d_call: -
v_call: TRBV7-2
clone_size: -
cdr3_aa: CASSLAGGSTGNTIYF
cdr3_nt: TGTGCCAGCAGTTTGGCTGGGGGCTCTACTGGAAACACCATATATTTT

j_call: TRBJ2-7
d_call: TRBD2
v_call: TRBV4-1
clone_size: -
cdr3_aa: CASSQGTSGRSDEQYF
cdr3_nt: TGCGCCAGCAGCCAAGGGACTAGCGGGAGAAGTGACGAGCAGTACTTC

j_call: TRBJ2-7
d_call: TRBD1
v_call: TRBV6-5
clone_size: -
cdr3_aa: CASSSQTGGSYEQYF
cdr3_nt: TGTGCCAGCAGTTCCCAGACAGGGGGGTCCTACGAGCAGTACTTC

j_call: TRBJ2-5
d_call: -
v_call: TRBV3-1/TRBV3-2
clone_size: -
cdr3_aa: CASSQEGMGETQYF
cdr3_nt: TGTGCCAGCAGCCAAGAGGGGATGGGGGAGACCCAGTACTTC

j_call: TRBJ1-1
d_call: TRBD1
v_call: TRBV29-1
clone_size: -
cdr3_aa: CSAKGQMNTEAFF
cdr3_nt: TGCAGCGCGAAGGGACAGATGAACACTGAAGCTTTCTTT

j_call: TRBJ1-2
d_call: -
v_call: TRBV5-4
clone_size: -
cdr3_aa: CASSGELVDYGYTF
cdr3_nt: TGTGCCAGCAGCGGAGAATTAGTTGACTATGGCTACACCTTC

j_call: TRBJ2-7
d_call: TRBD1
v_call: TRBV5-4
clone_size: -
cdr3_aa: CASSAGTGDHEQYF
cdr3_nt: TGTGCCAGCAGCGCCGGGACAGGGGACCACGAGCAGTACTTC

j_call: TRBJ1-2
d_call: -
v_call: TRBV4-1
clone_size: -
cdr3_aa: CASSQGGGNYGYTF
cdr3_nt: TGCGCCAGCAGCCAAGGCGGGGGGAACTATGGCTACACCTTC

j_call: TRBJ1-1
d_call: TRBD1
v_call: TRBV27
clone_size: -
cdr3_aa: CASSTGLNTEAFF
cdr3_nt: TGTGCCAGCTCGACAGGGCTGAACACTGAAGCTTTCTTT

j_call: TRBJ1-5
d_call: -
v_call: TRBV30
clone_size: -
cdr3_aa: CAWSGESGINQPQHF
cdr3_nt: TGTGCCTGGAGTGGGGAATCAGGAATCAATCAGCCCCAGCATTTT

j_call: TRBJ2-7
d_call: -
v_call: TRBV7-8
clone_size: once
cdr3_aa: CASSLRGLIKNSYEQYF
cdr3_nt: TGTGCCAGCAGCCTTCGAGGACTGATAAAAAACTCCTACGAGCAGTACTTC

j_call: TRBJ1-5
d_call: -
v_call: TRBV18
clone_size: once
cdr3_aa: CASSPGVTGNQPQHF
cdr3_nt: TGTGCCAGCTCACCAGGGGTTACGGGCAATCAGCCCCAGCATTTT

j_call: TRBJ1-2
d_call: -
v_call: TRBV6-6
clone_size: -
cdr3_aa: CASSYRESRKAGYTF
cdr3_nt: TGTGCCAGCAGTTACAGGGAGTCCCGAAAAGCGGGCTACACCTTC

j_call: TRBJ1-5
d_call: TRBD1
v_call: TRBV27
clone_size: -
cdr3_aa: CASSPSTGGNQPQHF
cdr3_nt: TGTGCCAGCAGTCCATCGACAGGGGGCAATCAGCCCCAGCATTTT

j_call: TRBJ1-1
d_call: -
v_call: TRBV9
clone_size: -
cdr3_aa: CASSVAPGVNTEAFF
cdr3_nt: TGTGCCAGCAGCGTAGCCCCCGGGGTGAACACTGAAGCTTTCTTT

j_call: TRBJ2-7
d_call: -
v_call: TRBV12-5
clone_size: few
cdr3_aa: CASGLGRGVGREYHEQYF
cdr3_nt: TGTGCTAGTGGTTTGGGAAGGGGTGTGGGACGGGAGTATCACGAGCAGTACTTC

j_call: TRBJ1-1
d_call: TRBD1
v_call: TRBV7-3
clone_size: -
cdr3_aa: CASTPGQGLNTEAFF
cdr3_nt: TGTGCCAGCACCCCAGGACAGGGATTGAACACTGAAGCTTTCTTT

j_call: TRBJ1-1
d_call: TRBD1
v_call: TRBV7-3
clone_size: -
cdr3_aa: CASRRQGDTEAFF
cdr3_nt: TGTGCCAGCAGGCGGCAGGGGGACACTGAAGCTTTCTTT

j_call: TRBJ1-6
d_call: -
v_call: TRBV18
clone_size: -
cdr3_aa: CASSPGTADNSPLHF
cdr3_nt: TGTGCCAGCTCGCCCGGGACGGCGGATAATTCACCCCTCCACTTT

j_call: TRBJ2-3
d_call: TRBD2
v_call: TRBV5-1
clone_size: few
cdr3_aa: CASSQLAGGGTDTQYF
cdr3_nt: TGCGCCAGCAGCCAACTAGCGGGAGGGGGCACAGATACGCAGTATTTT

j_call: TRBJ2-3
d_call: TRBD2
v_call: TRBV19
clone_size: once
cdr3_aa: CATKVAGGTDTQYF
cdr3_nt: TGTGCCACAAAGGTAGCGGGAGGTACAGATACGCAGTATTTT

j_call: TRBJ1-1
d_call: -
v_call: TRBV6-5
clone_size: -
cdr3_aa: CASTQGEGEAFF
cdr3_nt: TGTGCCAGCACCCAAGGGGAGGGTGAGGCTTTCTTT

j_call: TRBJ2-2
d_call: -
v_call: TRBV6-6
clone_size: medium-sized
cdr3_aa: CASSYSIGELFF
cdr3_nt: TGTGCCAGCAGTTATTCAATCGGGGAGCTGTTTTTT

j_call: TRBJ1-2
d_call: -
v_call: TRBV27
clone_size: -
cdr3_aa: CASSLGRTGHGYTF
cdr3_nt: TGTGCCAGCAGTCTAGGACGTACAGGGCACGGCTACACCTTC

j_call: TRBJ2-7
d_call: -
v_call: TRBV5-1
clone_size: -
cdr3_aa: CASSLGSRGRSYEQYF
cdr3_nt: TGCGCCAGCAGCCTGGGATCTCGTGGGCGATCCTACGAGCAGTACTTC

j_call: TRBJ2-2
d_call: TRBD1
v_call: TRBV4-1
clone_size: -
cdr3_aa: CASSSPPQNRGAGELFF
cdr3_nt: TGCGCCAGCAGCAGTCCGCCCCAAAACAGGGGGGCCGGGGAGCTGTTTTTT

j_call: TRBJ1-2
d_call: -
v_call: TRBV30
clone_size: -
cdr3_aa: CAWSVASNYGYTF
cdr3_nt: TGTGCCTGGAGTGTAGCTAGTAACTATGGCTACACCTTC

j_call: TRBJ2-7
d_call: -
v_call: TRBV28
clone_size: -
cdr3_aa: CASSSLGDASYEQYF
cdr3_nt: TGTGCCAGCAGTTCTCTTGGGGACGCCTCCTACGAGCAGTACTTC

j_call: TRBJ1-5
d_call: -
v_call: TRBV30
clone_size: -
cdr3_aa: CAWSSTDSNQPQHF
cdr3_nt: TGTGCCTGGAGTTCGACAGACAGCAATCAGCCCCAGCATTTT

j_call: TRBJ2-7
d_call: TRBD2
v_call: TRBV3-1/TRBV3-2
clone_size: -
cdr3_aa: CASSHSGGAYEQYF
cdr3_nt: TGTGCCAGCAGCCATAGCGGGGGAGCCTACGAGCAGTACTTC

j_call: TRBJ1-1
d_call: -
v_call: TRBV12-3/TRBV12-4
clone_size: -
cdr3_aa: CASSPQQGTEAFF
cdr3_nt: TGTGCCAGCAGTCCCCAACAGGGCACTGAAGCTTTCTTT

j_call: TRBJ2-1
d_call: TRBD2
v_call: TRBV5-1
clone_size: -
cdr3_aa: CASSLDETSGGYNEQFF
cdr3_nt: TGCGCCAGCAGCTTGGATGAGACTAGCGGGGGATACAATGAGCAGTTCTTC

j_call: TRBJ2-7
d_call: TRBD2
v_call: TRBV5-3
clone_size: -
cdr3_aa: CARSRPHWTSGYEQYF
cdr3_nt: TGTGCCAGAAGCCGCCCCCATTGGACTAGCGGTTACGAGCAGTACTTC

j_call: TRBJ2-7
d_call: -
v_call: TRBV28
clone_size: once
cdr3_aa: CASFGPYEQYF
cdr3_nt: TGTGCCAGCTTTGGGCCCTACGAGCAGTACTTC

j_call: TRBJ1-6
d_call: -
v_call: TRBV19
clone_size: -
cdr3_aa: CASRGPRGSPLHF
cdr3_nt: TGTGCCAGCCGGGGCCCTAGGGGTTCACCCCTCCACTTT

j_call: TRBJ1-4
d_call: -
v_call: TRBV24-1
clone_size: -
cdr3_aa: CATSDPSMGQGEKLFF
cdr3_nt: TGTGCCACCAGTGACCCTTCCATGGGACAAGGAGAAAAACTGTTTTTT

j_call: TRBJ2-1
d_call: -
v_call: TRBV6-5
clone_size: few
cdr3_aa: CASSPAQYNEQFF
cdr3_nt: TGTGCCAGCAGTCCAGCTCAGTACAATGAGCAGTTCTTC

j_call: TRBJ2-6
d_call: -
v_call: TRBV4-2
clone_size: -
cdr3_aa: CASSQSEGNSGANVLTF
cdr3_nt: TGTGCCAGCAGCCAGAGCGAGGGCAACTCTGGGGCCAACGTCCTGACTTTC

j_call: TRBJ2-1
d_call: TRBD2
v_call: TRBV12-5
clone_size: -
cdr3_aa: CASGPPGTSDYNEQFF
cdr3_nt: TGTGCTAGTGGTCCCCCCGGGACTAGCGACTACAATGAGCAGTTCTTC

j_call: TRBJ1-2
d_call: TRBD1
v_call: TRBV27
clone_size: -
cdr3_aa: CASSSGTGAYGYTF
cdr3_nt: TGTGCCAGCAGTTCCGGGACAGGCGCCTATGGCTACACCTTC